The rows below give T cell receptor beta chains drawn from one sample of a study of blood T cell repertoires in COVID-19. The data were produced by immunoSEQ multiplex PCR, yet TCRdb's version contains in-frame clones alone and is incomplete. This table has fewer than 70,000 clones, approximately 79% appearing once. The sequencing sample was made of peripheral blood. The receptor set was obtained from a man in his sixties with acute or convalescent COVID-19. The CDR3 runs from the conserved cysteine through the conserved F or W. D genes are given only for firm matches. Size tells how often a clone was seen (once, few, many) or the class of an expanded clone, and some rows leave it out.

v_gene	j_gene	len	abundance	d_gene	CDR3aa	CDR3nt
TRBV6-2/TRBV6-3	TRBJ1-2	16	-	TRBD1	CASSPEGTGGYYGYTF	TGTGCCAGCAGCCCTGAGGGGACAGGGGGCTACTATGGCTACACCTTC
TRBV6-6	TRBJ1-1	13	-	TRBD1	CASIKGQGAEAFF	TGTGCCAGCATTAAGGGACAGGGGGCTGAAGCTTTCTTT
TRBV19	TRBJ1-5	16	-	-	CASSPETGRGRQPQHF	TGTGCCAGTAGTCCAGAAACGGGGAGGGGACGCCAGCCCCAGCATTTT
TRBV7-9	TRBJ1-4	15	few	-	CASSLGRGGDEKLFF	TGTGCCAGCAGCTTAGGAAGAGGGGGTGATGAAAAACTGTTTTTT
TRBV5-1	TRBJ2-3	16	-	TRBD2	CASSRLTSGGTDTQYF	TGCGCCAGCAGCCGTTTGACTAGCGGGGGCACAGATACGCAGTATTTT
TRBV10-3	TRBJ1-1	13	-	-	CAISEWEGWEAFF	TGTGCCATCAGTGAGTGGGAGGGGTGGGAAGCTTTCTTT
TRBV18	TRBJ2-3	13	-	-	CASSPGVPDTQYF	TGTGCCAGCTCACCCGGGGTCCCAGATACGCAGTATTTT
TRBV7-8	TRBJ1-2	13	-	-	CASSLDSNYGYTF	TGTGCCAGCAGCTTAGACAGTAACTATGGCTACACCTTC
TRBV5-1	TRBJ1-3	14	-	TRBD1	CASSSEGGGNTIYF	TGCGCCAGCAGCTCCGAAGGGGGCGGAAACACCATATATTTT
TRBV27	TRBJ2-3	17	-	TRBD2	CASSLVAGGPGTDTQYF	TGTGCCAGCAGTTTAGTAGCGGGGGGGCCCGGCACAGATACGCAGTATTTT
TRBV12-3/TRBV12-4	TRBJ1-1	13	-	-	CASSLILNTEAFF	TGTGCCAGCAGTTTAATATTGAACACTGAAGCTTTCTTT
TRBV7-3	TRBJ1-1	13	-	-	CASSLTPSAEAFF	TGTGCCAGCAGCTTGACCCCAAGCGCTGAAGCTTTCTTT
TRBV15	TRBJ1-1	17	-	-	CATSRENAAGENTEAFF	TGTGCCACCAGCAGAGAAAATGCGGCGGGGGAGAACACTGAAGCTTTCTTT
TRBV5-5	TRBJ1-2	16	-	-	CASSLADSTRGYGYTF	TGTGCCAGCAGCCTCGCGGACAGCACGAGAGGCTATGGCTACACCTTC
TRBV9	TRBJ1-1	17	-	-	CASSVDPTGLVNTEAFF	TGTGCCAGCAGCGTAGACCCCACAGGGCTGGTAAACACTGAAGCTTTCTTT
TRBV2	TRBJ2-3	15	-	TRBD2	CASTRTSGVLDTQYF	TGTGCCAGCACTAGGACTAGCGGCGTATTAGATACGCAGTATTTT
TRBV7-2	TRBJ2-7	15	-	TRBD2	CASSLKSGGEYEQYF	TGTGCCAGCAGCTTGAAGAGCGGGGGGGAATACGAGCAGTACTTC
TRBV20-1	TRBJ2-7	11	-	-	CSAIQNYEQYF	TGCAGTGCTATACAGAATTACGAGCAGTACTTC
TRBV18	TRBJ2-7	14	-	TRBD1	CASSTGGRNYEQYF	TGTGCCAGCTCTACAGGGGGTCGCAACTACGAGCAGTACTTC
TRBV29-1	TRBJ2-3	15	-	TRBD1	CSVEGATGVTDTQYF	TGCAGCGTTGAAGGGGCGACAGGGGTCACAGATACGCAGTATTTT
TRBV18	TRBJ2-1	15	-	TRBD1	CASSGQGASFDEQFF	TGTGCCAGCAGTGGACAGGGGGCTAGCTTCGATGAGCAGTTCTTC
TRBV10-3	TRBJ1-5	15	-	TRBD1	CAISAGQGLQGPQHF	TGTGCCATCAGCGCGGGACAGGGCCTTCAGGGGCCCCAGCATTTT
TRBV14	TRBJ2-5	13	-	-	CASSQDIEETQYF	TGTGCCAGCAGCCAAGATATCGAAGAGACCCAGTACTTC
TRBV11-3	TRBJ2-1	18	few	-	CASSNQTPGGATYNEQFF	TGTGCCAGCAGCAACCAGACCCCCGGCGGGGCGACCTACAATGAGCAGTTCTTC
TRBV7-3	TRBJ2-1	13	-	-	CASSPDIYNEQFF	TGTGCCAGCAGCCCTGACATCTACAATGAGCAGTTCTTC
TRBV15	TRBJ2-3	14	-	-	CATYNLYSTDTQYF	TGTGCCACCTATAACCTCTACTCGACAGATACGCAGTATTTT
TRBV7-9	TRBJ2-3	12	few	-	CASSSLEDTQYF	TGTGCCAGCAGCTCCCTGGAGGATACGCAGTATTTT
TRBV5-1	TRBJ2-3	19	-	TRBD2	CASSLAPAASGGLTDTQYF	TGCGCCAGCAGCTTGGCGCCCGCGGCTAGCGGGGGCCTCACAGATACGCAGTATTTT
TRBV5-1	TRBJ2-2	15	-	TRBD1	CASTQGAPGTGELFF	TGCGCCAGCACACAGGGGGCGCCGGGCACCGGGGAGCTGTTTTTT
TRBV7-2	TRBJ1-2	15	-	-	CASSLLEDSYYGYTF	TGTGCCAGCAGCTTACTAGAGGATTCTTACTATGGCTACACCTTC
TRBV5-4	TRBJ1-2	15	-	-	CASSSPLTENYGYTF	TGTGCCAGCAGCTCCCCTTTAACAGAGAACTATGGCTACACCTTC
TRBV12-5	TRBJ1-5	15	-	TRBD1	CASGLRTGGDQPQHF	TGTGCTAGTGGTTTGAGAACAGGGGGGGATCAGCCCCAGCATTTT